These T cell receptor beta chains were read from a single sample in a study of Ad26.COV2.S vaccination and SARS-CoV-2 variants. The method was immunoSEQ multiplex PCR; TCRdb's version includes in-frame clones alone and lacks a portion of them. The repertoire holds hundreds of thousands of clones, 70% to 90% seen once, with 2.5% to 3.5% in the top ten. The sample here was peripheral blood, taken in a trial of Ad26.COV2.S vaccine versus placebo. Receptors originate from a person between 18 and 65 years old who received the Ad26.COV2.S COVID-19 vaccine or a placebo. The conserved cysteine and the conserved F or W are not part of the CDR3 here. The D gene is left open where the match is weak.

>TRBD1|TRBJ2-7|13|TRBV7-8
ASSARTGNSYEQY
>NA|TRBJ2-3|14|TRBV7-9
ASSLFVSPNTDTQY
>NA|TRBJ2-7|12|TRBV3-1/TRBV3-2
ASSPNPGQREQY
>NA|TRBJ1-5|13|TRBV18
ASSPESNRDQPQH
>NA|TRBJ2-3|17|TRBV21-1
ASCQREREGFYSTDTQY
>TRBD1|TRBJ1-6|14|TRBV27
ASSFLTGGMNSPLH
>TRBD2|TRBJ2-7|13|TRBV10-3
AISSGTSGHYEQY
>NA|TRBJ1-1|12|TRBV11-2
ASSFDPGVAEAF
>NA|TRBJ1-1|13|TRBV19
ASSLRLFMNTEAF
>NA|TRBJ2-7|10|TRBV15
ATSRVSYEQY
>NA|TRBJ2-1|14|TRBV4-1
ASSQGAAVGSNEQF
>TRBD2|TRBJ2-7|12|TRBV30
AWSLTGTSDEQY
>NA|TRBJ1-1|12|TRBV21-1
ASSTAHPNTEAF
>TRBD2|TRBJ2-1|14|TRBV6-5
ASSYSGLAGNNEQF
>TRBD1|TRBJ2-7|13|TRBV10-2
ASTPDRGLTHEQY
>TRBD1|TRBJ2-7|11|TRBV2
ASSADRDHEQY
>TRBD2|TRBJ2-1|14|TRBV5-6
ASSGRSGGTYNEQF
>NA|TRBJ1-1|11|TRBV9
ASSSSWGAEAF
>NA|TRBJ2-2|15|TRBV18
ASSPRSGNTNTGELF
>NA|TRBJ2-3|15|TRBV19
ASSIWSSPGSTDTQY
>TRBD1|TRBJ1-2|15|TRBV5-6
ASSVIGGDSVNYGYT
>TRBD1|TRBJ1-1|12|TRBV10-2
ASSTGQGSTEAF
>NA|TRBJ2-7|13|TRBV6-6
ASSLELALGYEQY
>TRBD1|TRBJ1-6|11|TRBV30
AWTGTGGSPLH
>NA|TRBJ1-2|11|TRBV3-1/TRBV3-2
ASSPSRGGGYT
>TRBD2|TRBJ2-1|14|TRBV28
ASSMSLAGGHNEQF
>TRBD2|TRBJ2-7|16|TRBV18
ASQPGLAGGWASYEQY
>NA|TRBJ1-1|13|TRBV7-2
ASSLATLPNTEAF
>NA|TRBJ2-7|16|TRBV7-9
ASSWGDSALRAHYEQY
>TRBD1|TRBJ2-2|13|TRBV19
ASSMRGQSTGELF
>NA|TRBJ1-5|11|TRBV7-8
ASSSSYGQPQH
>TRBD1|TRBJ1-5|12|TRBV6-5
ASSWDRQNQPQH
>NA|TRBJ1-6|11|TRBV7-9
ASSLLGVSPLH
>TRBD1|TRBJ1-6|13|TRBV6-5
ASSYQGVGNSPLH
>NA|TRBJ1-2|12|TRBV5-4
ASSLDGGNYGYT
>NA|TRBJ2-5|10|TRBV6-5
ASSSLGAAQY
>NA|TRBJ1-1|11|TRBV18
ASSWTGVAEAF
>NA|TRBJ1-1|13|TRBV10-3
AISESGTENTEAF
>TRBD1|TRBJ2-7|13|TRBV28
ASSLTTGSSYEQY
>NA|TRBJ1-2|12|TRBV7-8
ASSSDQGQRGYT